One sample yielded the 18 T cell receptor beta chains listed below, sequenced in a study of OX40 agonist ivuxolimab in advanced cancers. Sequenced by immunoSEQ multiplex PCR; TCRdb stores in-frame clones only, minus some. The sample records about 73,000 clones, 85% to 90% being singletons. This material consisted of CD4+ or CD8+ T cells sorted from blood, taken in a trial of the OX40 agonist ivuxolimab. These receptors were obtained from an adult with an advanced solid tumor such as melanoma, head and neck, liver or kidney cancer.

V gene TRBV10-3 combines with J gene TRBJ1-2, with 7 bases that match TRBD1. There are 13 residues in the CDR3. CDR1 and CDR2 from the germline V gene are ENHRY and SYGVKD. J was trimmed by 8 bases and V by 2 bases; bases with no gene match: 5. DNA of the CDR3: TGTGCCATCAGTGAGATAGACAGGGAGGGCTACACCTTC. Its translation is CAISEIDREGYTF.

V and J are TRBV14 and TRBJ2-3; TRBD2 aligns across 8 bases. V lost 4 bases and J lost 3; bases outside the gene matches: 6. CDR3 length: 15 amino acids. Germline V lookup: CDR1 SGHDN, CDR2 FVKESK. The CDR3 sequence is CASSPGGGPTDTQYF. In DNA form, the CDR3 reads TGTGCCAGCAGCCCCGGGGGGGGGCCTACAGATACGCAGTATTTT.

The gene calls are TRBV29-1 and TRBJ2-5; 12 bases are a match to TRBD2. The J segment lost 2 bases and the V segment lost 8 bases, leaving 15 bases of the junction unmatched. The CDR3 contains 17 residues. CDR1 and CDR2 from the germline V gene are SQVTM and ANQGSEA. The DNA of the CDR3 is TGCAGCCTTCGGGAAGGACTAGCGGGGATAGTTCAAGAGACCCAGTACTTC. Its translation: CSLREGLAGIVQETQYF.

The chain employs TRBV5-4 and TRBJ2-5; D possibly corresponds to TRBD2 (6 bases). The CDR3 runs 16 residues. Germline loops: CDR1 SGHNT, CDR2 YYREEE (reference sequence). V was trimmed by 3 bases and J by 1 base, leaving 16 bases between them. Here the CDR3 DNA reads TGTGCCAGCAGCTACGGGACTTTTGGGAGCCAAGAGACCCAGTACTTC. Encoded protein: CASSYGTFGSQETQYF.

The chain recombines TRBV9 with TRBJ2-1; 8 bases agree with TRBD1. The germline V gene encodes CDR1 SGDLS and CDR2 YYNGEE. CDR3 length: 17 residues. Trimming cost V 0 bases and J 6 bases; bases outside gene matches: 11. The CDR3 protein is CASSVAAAGGAGNEQFF. CDR3 nucleotides: TGTGCCAGCAGCGTAGCGGCAGCAGGGGGCGCGGGCAATGAGCAGTTCTTC.

The chain links TRBV7-3 to TRBJ2-5, with 8 bases matching TRBD1. The end of the DNA is better explained by TRBJ2-7, so the J call may be wrong. Germline V gives CDR1 SGHTA, CDR2 FQGTGA. The CDR3 loop spans 14 amino acids. The DNA for the CDR3 is TGTGCCAGCAGTTCCGGACAGGGCCCCATCGAGCAGTACTTC. It yields the protein CASSSGQGPIEQYF.

The V call is TRBV28, the J call TRBJ2-5; 8 bases fit TRBD1. The V gene's germline CDR1 is MDHEN and CDR2 SYDVKM. The V segment lost 4 bases and the J segment 3 bases; nucleotides outside the gene matches: 4. This CDR3 contains 14 residues. The CDR3 nucleotides are TGTGCCAGCAGTTCCGCGGACAGGGAAGAGACCCAGTACTTC. It translates to CASSSADREETQYF.

The gene calls are TRBV17 and TRBJ1-1. TRBV17 is classed as an ORF, of uncertain function. The CDR3 runs 15 residues. The CDR3 protein is CASSFSRGEGTEAFF. CDR3 bases: TGTGCTAGCAGCTTTAGTCGGGGGGAGGGCACTGAAGCTTTCTTT.

The V gene is TRBV29-1, the J gene TRBJ2-2, with a weak D call TRBD1 (6 bases). This CDR3 contains 13 residues. Trimming stripped 4 bases from V and 5 bases from J, with 11 bases between. Germline loops: CDR1 SQVTM, CDR2 ANQGSEA. The CDR3 spells CSVGTGLTGELFF. CDR3 nucleotides: TGCAGCGTTGGAACAGGGTTAACCGGGGAGCTGTTTTTT.

V usage is TRBV4-1 and J usage is TRBJ2-1; TRBD2 agrees at 14 bases. J lost 6 bases, V lost 4 bases, and 2 bases had no gene match. Germline V lookup: CDR1 MGHRA, CDR2 YSYEKL. The CDR3 loop spans 15 amino acids. In DNA form, the CDR3 reads TGCGCCAGCAGCCTGACTAGCGGGAGGGTCAATGAGCAGTTCTTC. Translated, it gives CASSLTSGRVNEQFF.

The chain links TRBV4-2 to TRBJ2-7; the D call may be TRBD1 or TRBD2 (5 bases each). Germline V CDR1 and CDR2: LGHNA, YNFKEQ. V was shortened by 3 bases and J by 3 bases, with 15 bases between the two germline ends. The CDR3 sequence is 15 residues long. The CDR3 reads CASSQGPGKSYEQYF. Written as DNA, the CDR3 is TGTGCCAGCAGCCAGGGACCCGGCAAAAGCTACGAGCAGTACTTC.

The chain joins TRBV14 to TRBJ1-3; TRBD1 might be the D (6 bases). CDR1 is SGHDN, CDR2 FVKESK, per germline. The CDR3 is 16 residues long. V lost 1 base to trimming and J lost 0 bases, with 10 bases between them. CDR3: CASSQAGANSGNTIYF. The CDR3 DNA reads TGTGCCAGCAGCCAAGCAGGGGCCAACTCTGGAAACACCATATATTTT. Together with reference TRBV14 and TRBJ1-3, the CDR3 gives the full variable domain: EAGVTQFPSHSVIEKGQTVTLRCDPISGHDNLYWYRRVMGKEIKFLLHFVKESKQDESGMPNNRFLAERTGGTYSTLKVQPAELEDSGVYFCASSQAGANSGNTIYFGEGSWLTVV.

V is TRBV7-8 and J is TRBJ1-5, with a weak D call TRBD1 (6 bases). This CDR3 spans 16 amino acids. The V gene lost 0 bases and the J gene lost 2 bases, with 11 bases spanning the gap. Germline V gene data show CDR1 as SGHVS and CDR2 as FQNEAQ. The CDR3, as DNA: TGTGCCAGCAGCTTAGCGGGCGACAGGCGCAATCAGCCCCAGCATTTT. It translates to CASSLAGDRRNQPQHF.

This clone was recorded once. The V and J genes are TRBV7-9 and TRBJ2-1; weak D call: TRBD1 (5 bases). This CDR3 region has 14 residues. Germline CDR1 is SEHNR and CDR2 is FQNEAQ (reference sequence). V lost 6 bases and J 1 base, leaving 10 bases between the germline ends. CDR3 in DNA: TGTGCCAGCAGTTTTGGGGCGTCCTACAATGAGCAGTTCTTC. It yields the protein CASSFGASYNEQFF.

The chain uses TRBV9 and TRBJ2-7; D is unclear. V lost 1 base and J 3 bases, leaving 8 bases between the germline ends. There are 13 residues in the CDR3. Per the germline V gene, CDR1 is SGDLS and CDR2 is YYNGEE. CDR3 residues: CASSVTDRYEQYF. CDR3 DNA sequence: TGTGCCAGCAGCGTAACCGACCGCTACGAGCAGTACTTC.

The J gene is TRBJ2-7, the V gene TRBV7-2; perhaps TRBD1 as D (6 bases). V shed 7 bases and J shed 2 bases, with 12 bases lying between them. The CDR3 has 13 residues. CDR1 and CDR2 (germline): SGHTA, FQGNSA. The CDR3 here is CASTPDSTYEQYF. The CDR3 DNA sequence: TGTGCCAGCACCCCGGACAGTACCTACGAGCAGTACTTC.

The chain has TRBV4-1 and TRBJ2-1; D not certain. Trimming cost V 0 bases and J 15 bases, with 6 bases left between them. Germline V gene lookup returns CDR1 MGHRA and CDR2 YSYEKL. This CDR3 contains 10 residues. For the CDR3, the DNA is TGCGCCAGCAGCCAAGACAGAGTGTTCTTC. Its translation: CASSQDRVFF.

The CDR3: CATSTARTGELFF. For the CDR3, the DNA is TGTGCCACCAGCACAGCCAGGACCGGGGAGCTGTTTTTT. The J gene is TRBJ2-2, the V gene TRBV15, with D unresolved. CDR1 is LNHNV, CDR2 YYDKDF, per germline (reference sequence). Trimming took 4 bases from V and 5 from J, leaving 8 bases between them. This CDR3 has 13 residues. Full variable domain (outside the CDR3, taken from reference TRBV15 and TRBJ2-2): DAMVIQNPRYQVTQFGKPVTLSCSQTLNHNVMYWYQQKSSQAPKLLFHYYDKDFNNEADTPDNFQSRRPNTSFCFLDIRSPGLGDTAMYLCATSTARTGELFFGEGSRLTVL.